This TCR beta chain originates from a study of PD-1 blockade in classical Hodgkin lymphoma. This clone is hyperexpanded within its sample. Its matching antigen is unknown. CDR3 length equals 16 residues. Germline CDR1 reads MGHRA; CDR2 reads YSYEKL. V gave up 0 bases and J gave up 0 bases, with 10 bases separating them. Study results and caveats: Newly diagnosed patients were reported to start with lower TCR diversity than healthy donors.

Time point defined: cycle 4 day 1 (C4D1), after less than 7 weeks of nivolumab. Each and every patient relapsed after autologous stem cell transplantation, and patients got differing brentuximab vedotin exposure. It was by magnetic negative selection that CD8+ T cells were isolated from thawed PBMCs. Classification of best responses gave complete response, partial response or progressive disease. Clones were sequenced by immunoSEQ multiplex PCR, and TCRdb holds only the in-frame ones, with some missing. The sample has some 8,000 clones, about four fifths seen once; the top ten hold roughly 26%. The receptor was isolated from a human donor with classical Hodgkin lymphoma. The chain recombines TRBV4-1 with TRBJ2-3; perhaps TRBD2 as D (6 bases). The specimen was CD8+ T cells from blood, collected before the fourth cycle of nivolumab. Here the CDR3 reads CASSQDGGYSTDTQYF. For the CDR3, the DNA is TGCGCCAGCAGCCAAGATGGGGGGTATAGCACAGATACGCAGTATTTT.